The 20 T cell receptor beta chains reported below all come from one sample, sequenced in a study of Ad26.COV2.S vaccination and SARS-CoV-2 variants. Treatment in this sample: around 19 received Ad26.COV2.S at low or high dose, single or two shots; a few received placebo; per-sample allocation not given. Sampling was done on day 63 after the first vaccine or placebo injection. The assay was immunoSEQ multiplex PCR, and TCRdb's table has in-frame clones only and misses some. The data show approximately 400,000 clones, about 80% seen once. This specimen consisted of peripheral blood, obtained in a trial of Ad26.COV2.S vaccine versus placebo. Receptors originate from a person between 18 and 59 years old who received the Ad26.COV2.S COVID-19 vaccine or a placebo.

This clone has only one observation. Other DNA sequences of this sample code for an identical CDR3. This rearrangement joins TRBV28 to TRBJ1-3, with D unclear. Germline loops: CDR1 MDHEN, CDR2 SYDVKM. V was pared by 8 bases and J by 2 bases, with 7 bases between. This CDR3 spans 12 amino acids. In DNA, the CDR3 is TGTGCCAGCGAGGGTCCTGGAAACACCATATATTTT. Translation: CASEGPGNTIYF. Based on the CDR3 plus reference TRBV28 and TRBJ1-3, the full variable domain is DVKVTQSSRYLVKRTGEKVFLECVQDMDHENMFWYRQDPGLGLRLIYFSYDVKMKEKGDIPEGYSVSREKKERFSLILESASTNQTSMYLCASEGPGNTIYFGEGSWLTVV.

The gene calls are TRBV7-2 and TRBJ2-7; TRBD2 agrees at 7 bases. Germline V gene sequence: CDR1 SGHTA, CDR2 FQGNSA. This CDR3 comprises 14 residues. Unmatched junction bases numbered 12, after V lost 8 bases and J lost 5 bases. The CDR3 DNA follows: TGTGCCAGCCAATCCATAGCGGGTAGAAACGAGCAGTACTTC. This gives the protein CASQSIAGRNEQYF.

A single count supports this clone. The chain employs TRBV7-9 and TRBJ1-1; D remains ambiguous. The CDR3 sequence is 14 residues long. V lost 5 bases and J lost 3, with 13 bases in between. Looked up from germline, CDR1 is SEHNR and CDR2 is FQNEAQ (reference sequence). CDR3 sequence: CASSRPMGYTEAFF. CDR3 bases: TGTGCCAGCAGCCGCCCGATGGGGTACACTGAAGCTTTCTTT.

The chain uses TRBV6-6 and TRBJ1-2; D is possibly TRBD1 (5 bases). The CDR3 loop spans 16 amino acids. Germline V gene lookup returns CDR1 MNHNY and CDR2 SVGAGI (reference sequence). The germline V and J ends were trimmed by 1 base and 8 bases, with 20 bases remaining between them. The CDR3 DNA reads TGTGCCAGCAGTTACTTGGGGACGGGAACAAGTCAGGGCTACACCTTC. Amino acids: CASSYLGTGTSQGYTF.

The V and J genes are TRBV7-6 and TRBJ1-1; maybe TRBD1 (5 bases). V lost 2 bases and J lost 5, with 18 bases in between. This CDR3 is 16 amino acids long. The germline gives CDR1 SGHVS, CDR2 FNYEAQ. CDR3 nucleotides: TGTGCCAGCAGCTTACGTTTGGGCAGAAAGGGGACTGAAGCTTTCTTT. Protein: CASSLRLGRKGTEAFF.

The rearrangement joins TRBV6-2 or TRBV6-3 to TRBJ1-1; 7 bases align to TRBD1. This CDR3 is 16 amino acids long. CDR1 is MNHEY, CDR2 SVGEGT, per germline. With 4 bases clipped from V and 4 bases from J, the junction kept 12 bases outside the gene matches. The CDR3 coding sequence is TGTGCCAGCAGTTTTCGGACAGGTGTGAGGGGCACTGAAGCTTTCTTT. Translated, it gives CASSFRTGVRGTEAFF.

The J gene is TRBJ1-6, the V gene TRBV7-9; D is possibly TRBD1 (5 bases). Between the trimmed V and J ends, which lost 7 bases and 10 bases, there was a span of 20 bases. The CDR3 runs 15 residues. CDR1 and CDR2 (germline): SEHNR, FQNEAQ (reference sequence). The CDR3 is CASILSGTSGSPLHF. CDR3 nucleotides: TGTGCCAGCATCCTTTCCGGGACGTCGGGGTCACCCCTCCACTTT.

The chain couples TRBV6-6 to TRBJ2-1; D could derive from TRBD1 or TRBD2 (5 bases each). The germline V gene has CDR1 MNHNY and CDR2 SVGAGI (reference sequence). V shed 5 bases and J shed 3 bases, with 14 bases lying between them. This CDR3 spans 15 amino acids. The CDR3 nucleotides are TGTGCCAGCAGTCTAGGGACGGAATACTACAATGAGCAGTTCTTC. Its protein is CASSLGTEYYNEQFF.

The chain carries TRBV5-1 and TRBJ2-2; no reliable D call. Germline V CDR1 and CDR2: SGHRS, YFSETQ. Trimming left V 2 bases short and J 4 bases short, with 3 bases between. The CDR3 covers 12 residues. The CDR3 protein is CASSFSTGELFF. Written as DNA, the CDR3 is TGCGCCAGCAGCTTTTCCACCGGGGAGCTGTTTTTT.

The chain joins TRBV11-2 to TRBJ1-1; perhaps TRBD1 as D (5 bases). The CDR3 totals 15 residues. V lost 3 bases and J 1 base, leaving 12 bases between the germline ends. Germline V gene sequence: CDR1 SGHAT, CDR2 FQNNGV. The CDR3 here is CASSLEGLTNTEAFF. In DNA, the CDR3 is TGTGCCAGCAGCTTGGAGGGACTGACGAACACTGAAGCTTTCTTT.

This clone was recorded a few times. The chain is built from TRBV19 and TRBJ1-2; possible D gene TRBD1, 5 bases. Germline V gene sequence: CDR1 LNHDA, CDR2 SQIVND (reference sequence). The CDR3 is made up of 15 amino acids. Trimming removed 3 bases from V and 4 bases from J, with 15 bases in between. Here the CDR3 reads CASSIRGTASYGYTF. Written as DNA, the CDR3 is TGTGCCAGTAGTATCCGGGGGACCGCTAGCTATGGCTACACCTTC.

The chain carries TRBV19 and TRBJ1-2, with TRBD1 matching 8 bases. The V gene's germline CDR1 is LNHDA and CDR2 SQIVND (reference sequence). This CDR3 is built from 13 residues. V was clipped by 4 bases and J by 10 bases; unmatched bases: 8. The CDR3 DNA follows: TGTGCCAGTAGTACCACCCGGCAGGGGGCCTACACCTTC. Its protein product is CASSTTRQGAYTF.

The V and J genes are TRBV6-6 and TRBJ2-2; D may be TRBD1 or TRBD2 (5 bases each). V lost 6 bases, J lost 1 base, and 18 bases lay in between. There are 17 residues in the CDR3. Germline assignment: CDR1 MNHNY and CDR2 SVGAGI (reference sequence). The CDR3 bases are TGTGCCAGCAGCCGACTATCAGGGATGAGGAACACCGGGGAGCTGTTTTTT. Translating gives CASSRLSGMRNTGELFF.

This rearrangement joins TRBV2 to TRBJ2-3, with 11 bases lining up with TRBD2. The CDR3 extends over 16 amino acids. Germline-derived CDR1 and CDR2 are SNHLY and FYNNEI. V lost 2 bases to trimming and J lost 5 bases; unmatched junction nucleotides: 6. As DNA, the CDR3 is TGTGCCAGCAGTGAAATAACTAGCGGGAGCGGAGATACGCAGTATTTT. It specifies CASSEITSGSGDTQYF. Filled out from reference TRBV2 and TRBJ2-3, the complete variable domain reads EPEVTQTPSHQVTQMGQEVILRCVPISNHLYFYWYRQILGQKVEFLVSFYNNEISEKSEIFDDQFSVERPDGSNFTLKIRSTKLEDSAMYFCASSEITSGSGDTQYFGPGTRLTVL.

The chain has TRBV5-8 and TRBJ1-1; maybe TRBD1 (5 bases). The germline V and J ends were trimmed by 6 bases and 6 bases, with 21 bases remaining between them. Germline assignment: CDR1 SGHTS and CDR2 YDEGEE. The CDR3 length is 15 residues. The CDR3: CASINNRMTEPEAFF. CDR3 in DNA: TGTGCCAGCATCAACAACCGGATGACAGAGCCTGAAGCTTTCTTT.

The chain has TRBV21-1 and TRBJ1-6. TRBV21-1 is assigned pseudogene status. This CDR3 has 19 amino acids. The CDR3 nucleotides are TGTGCCAGCAGCAATCGAGCACCGCCGTCGAGCTCCTATAATTCACCCCTCCACTTT. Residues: CASSNRAPPSSSYNSPLHF.

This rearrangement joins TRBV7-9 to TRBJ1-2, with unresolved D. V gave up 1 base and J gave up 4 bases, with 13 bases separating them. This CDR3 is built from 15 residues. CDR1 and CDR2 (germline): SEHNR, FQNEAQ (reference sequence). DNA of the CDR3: TGTGCCAGCAGCTTAGACAGTGATCCTGCCTATGGCTACACCTTC. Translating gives CASSLDSDPAYGYTF. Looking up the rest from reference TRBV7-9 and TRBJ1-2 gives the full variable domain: DTGVSQNPRHKITKRGQNVTFRCDPISEHNRLYWYRQTLGQGPEFLTYFQNEAQLEKSRLLSDRFSAERPKGSFSTLEIQRTEQGDSAMYLCASSLDSDPAYGYTFGSGTRLTVV.

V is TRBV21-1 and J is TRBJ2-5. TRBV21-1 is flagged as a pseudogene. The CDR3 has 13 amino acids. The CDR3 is CASSHLGQETQYF. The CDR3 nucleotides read TGTGCCAGCAGCCACTTAGGACAAGAGACCCAGTACTTC.

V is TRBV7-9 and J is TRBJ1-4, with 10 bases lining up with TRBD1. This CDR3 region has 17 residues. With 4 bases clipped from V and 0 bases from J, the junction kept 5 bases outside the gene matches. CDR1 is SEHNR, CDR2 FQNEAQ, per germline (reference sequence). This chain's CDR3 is CASSSTGGVATNEKLFF. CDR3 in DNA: TGTGCCAGCAGCTCGACAGGGGGCGTAGCAACTAATGAAAAACTGTTTTTT.

CDR3 nucleotides: TGTGCCAGCAGCCAGGAGGGGGACGGGCCTTATAGCAATCAGCCCCAGCATTTT. This codes for CASSQEGDGPYSNQPQHF. This sequence joins TRBV14 and TRBJ1-5, with a possible D match to TRBD1 (6 bases). The CDR3 sequence is 18 residues long. Trimming stripped 3 bases from V and 0 bases from J, with 18 bases between. Looked up from germline, CDR1 is SGHDN and CDR2 is FVKESK. Full variable domain (outside the CDR3, taken from reference TRBV14 and TRBJ1-5): EAGVTQFPSHSVIEKGQTVTLRCDPISGHDNLYWYRRVMGKEIKFLLHFVKESKQDESGMPNNRFLAERTGGTYSTLKVQPAELEDSGVYFCASSQEGDGPYSNQPQHFGDGTRLSIL.